The entry below gives a single T cell receptor (beta chain) sequence along with its context. This specimen comes from a study of T cell changes during pregnancy in multiple sclerosis. Libraries were prepared by immunoSEQ multiplex PCR; TCRdb keeps only in-frame clonotypes and omits some of them. The data show over 50,000 clones, around nine tenths seen once. Germline CDR1 SEHNR, CDR2 FQNEAQ (reference sequence). CDR3 size: 16 residues. V dropped 4 bases and J dropped 2 bases, with 15 bases sitting between them. The chain links TRBV7-9 to TRBJ2-1; D possibly corresponds to TRBD2 (5 bases). The starting material was peripheral blood, obtained after pregnancy. This receptor was identified in a female donor with multiple sclerosis, enrolled in a pregnancy study. CDR3 loop: CASSSLGKGTYNEQFF. The CDR3 DNA is TGTGCCAGCAGCTCGCTCGGGAAAGGGACCTACAATGAGCAGTTCTTC.